The 11 T cell receptor beta chains reported below all come from one sample, sequenced in a study of PD-L1 blockade in urothelial cancer. Clones were sequenced by immunoSEQ multiplex PCR, and TCRdb holds only the in-frame ones, with some missing. The table has 100,000 or so clones, 91% seen once. The input for sequencing was PBMCs, taken around atezolizumab (anti-PD-L1) treatment. These receptors were collected from an elderly woman with urothelial cancer.

This clone appeared once. The genes are TRBV7-3 and TRBJ2-5; weak D call: TRBD1 (6 bases). Germline V gives CDR1 SGHTA, CDR2 FQGTGA. The CDR3 totals 13 residues. Between the trimmed V and J ends, which lost 5 bases and 2 bases, there was a span of 9 bases. The CDR3 DNA is TGTGCCAGCAGCCCAGGGGATCAAGAGACCCAGTACTTC. It encodes CASSPGDQETQYF.

The chain employs TRBV19 and TRBJ1-5; 7 nucleotides match TRBD1. There are 15 residues in the CDR3. CDR1 LNHDA and CDR2 SQIVND come from the germline V gene (reference sequence). Germline trimming cut 6 bases from V and 0 bases from J; bases unmatched to any gene: 5. As DNA, the CDR3 is TGTGCCAGTAGCCCTCAGGGGGATAGCAATCAGCCCCAGCATTTT. Translating it yields CASSPQGDSNQPQHF.

A single count supports this clone. The chain links TRBV14 to TRBJ2-3, with TRBD2 matching over 7 bases. V lost 1 base to trimming and J lost 2 bases; unmatched junction nucleotides: 6. There are 16 residues in the CDR3. CDR1 is SGHDN, CDR2 FVKESK, per germline. CDR3 bases: TGTGCCAGCAGCCAAGGACTAGCCGGATCCACAGATACGCAGTATTTT. This sequence encodes CASSQGLAGSTDTQYF.

The V gene is TRBV7-9, the J gene TRBJ1-2; D unclear. Trimming cost V 5 bases and J 0 bases, with 10 bases left between them. This CDR3 spans 14 amino acids. Germline assignment: CDR1 SEHNR and CDR2 FQNEAQ (reference sequence). This CDR3 reads CASSLTQANYGYTF. DNA for the CDR3: TGTGCCAGCAGCCTTACACAAGCTAACTATGGCTACACCTTC.

This chain joins TRBV28 and TRBJ2-7; perhaps TRBD2 as D (6 bases). V was clipped by 3 bases and J by 7 bases, with 16 bases between them. The CDR3 is 14 residues long. CDR1 and CDR2 (germline): MDHEN, SYDVKM. The CDR3 loop reads CASSFGAGTREQYF. The CDR3 bases are TGTGCCAGCAGTTTTGGAGCGGGCACCAGGGAGCAGTACTTC.

The V and J genes are TRBV7-9 and TRBJ2-7; the D gene is possibly TRBD2 (5 bases). The CDR3 is 14 amino acids. Looked up from germline, CDR1 is SEHNR and CDR2 is FQNEAQ (reference sequence). The V gene lost 5 bases and the J gene lost 5 bases, with 16 bases spanning the gap. The CDR3 reads CASSESKRVHEQYF. DNA of the CDR3: TGTGCCAGCAGCGAGAGTAAGAGGGTCCACGAGCAGTACTTC.

This clone came up once. CDR3 sequence (DNA): TGTGCCAGCCACAATGAACAGGGGGTAACTGAAGCTTTCTTT. Its translation is CASHNEQGVTEAFF. The rearrangement joins TRBV6-1 to TRBJ1-1, with 8 bases aligning to TRBD1. CDR1 and CDR2 from the germline V gene are MNHNS and SASEGT. The CDR3 consists of 14 residues. The V segment lost 8 bases and the J segment 5 bases; nucleotides outside the gene matches: 10.

The chain employs TRBV2 and TRBJ1-1; the match to TRBD1 covers 8 bases. J was trimmed by 3 bases and V by 4 bases; bases with no gene match: 4. The germline V gene encodes CDR1 SNHLY and CDR2 FYNNEI. The CDR3 length is 14 residues. CDR3 residues: CASSVGQGDTEAFF. CDR3 in DNA: TGTGCCAGCAGTGTAGGACAGGGAGACACTGAAGCTTTCTTT.

The rearrangement joins TRBV7-6 to TRBJ2-7, with TRBD2 matching over 9 bases. V was clipped by 4 bases and J by 4 bases; unmatched bases: 5. The germline V gene encodes CDR1 SGHVS and CDR2 FNYEAQ. CDR3 length: 14 amino acids. The DNA of the CDR3 is TGTGCCAGCAGCTACGGGACTAGCTTTTACGAGCAGTACTTC. Residues: CASSYGTSFYEQYF.

This chain joins TRBV19 and TRBJ2-2; 12 nucleotides line up with TRBD2. The CDR3 runs 15 residues. V lost 6 bases, J lost 6 bases, and 5 bases stayed unmatched. Germline CDR1 is LNHDA and CDR2 is SQIVND (reference sequence). CDR3 sequence: CASSRLAGVPGELFF. For the CDR3, the DNA is TGTGCCAGTAGCCGACTAGCGGGAGTTCCCGGGGAGCTGTTTTTT.

This chain connects TRBV4-1 to TRBJ1-1; TRBD1 aligns across 10 bases. The CDR3 runs 14 residues. Germline values: CDR1 MGHRA, CDR2 YSYEKL. With 2 bases clipped from V and 7 bases from J, the junction kept 4 bases outside the gene matches. Written as DNA, the CDR3 is TGCGCCAGCAGCCAACCAGGGACAGGGGATGAAGCTTTCTTT. Its protein product is CASSQPGTGDEAFF.